These T cell receptor beta chains were read from a single sample in a study of T cell responses to AZD1222 COVID-19 vaccine. Generated by immunoSEQ multiplex PCR, the TCRdb table keeps only in-frame clones and is missing some. The sample carries 69,000 or so clones, 88% recorded once. The sample here was peripheral blood, taken 28 days after the second dose of the MenACWY control vaccine. The receptors derive from an adult who received the MenACWY meningococcal vaccine as a control. Both conserved end residues are part of each CDR3. A D gene is named only where the DNA matches it firmly. Clone size is not always given. Where it is, it says once, few, many or a class for expanded clones.

J gene,clone size,D gene,V gene,CDR3 DNA,CDR3 protein
TRBJ2-7,.,.,TRBV19,TGTGCCAGTAGTATAGGCATAAAACGGAACCCCTCGAACGAGCAGTACTTC,CASSIGIKRNPSNEQYF
TRBJ2-2,.,.,TRBV7-2,TGTGCCAGCAGCTTGGGGGGTTTGGGGGAGCTGTTTTTT,CASSLGGLGELFF
TRBJ1-6,.,.,TRBV2,TGTGCCAGCAGGGTTCGTCCGGAATTGGGTTCACCCCTCCACTTT,CASRVRPELGSPLHF
TRBJ2-1,.,TRBD1,TRBV19,TGTGCCAGTAAGGAAAGGGGGCAAGATGAGCAGTTCTTC,CASKERGQDEQFF
TRBJ1-2,.,TRBD1,TRBV28,TGTGCCACCACAAGAGTCTCAAACAGGGGCGGCTATGGCTACACCTTC,CATTRVSNRGGYGYTF
TRBJ2-5,.,.,TRBV7-2,TGTGCCAGCAGCTTAGGAGTCCCAGGGGGGTTGGAGACCCAGTACTTC,CASSLGVPGGLETQYF
TRBJ2-7,.,.,TRBV6-5,TGTGCCAGCAGCCGCGACGGGGGGCAGTACTTC,CASSRDGGQYF
TRBJ1-4,.,.,TRBV6-1,TGTGCCAGCAGTGAGTTTGACGGGGAGAATGAAAAACTGTTTTTT,CASSEFDGENEKLFF
TRBJ2-3,.,TRBD2,TRBV4-3,TGCGCCAGCAGCCTCGGGACTAGGTCCGTAGATACGCAGTATTTT,CASSLGTRSVDTQYF
TRBJ2-2,once,.,TRBV7-8,TGTGCCAGCAGCACCTGGGACTCGCGCCCCCGAGGGCTGTTTTTT,CASSTWDSRPRGLFF
TRBJ1-2,.,TRBD1,TRBV12-3/TRBV12-4,TGTGCCAGCAGTTTGGAGGGGGCGCGCGGCTACACCTTC,CASSLEGARGYTF
TRBJ1-2,.,.,TRBV28,TGTGCCAGCAGTGCCCCCGGGAGGTCTAACTATGGCTACACCTTC,CASSAPGRSNYGYTF
TRBJ1-1,.,.,TRBV4-3,TGCGCCAGCAGCCAAGGACGAGCCCCGGTGAACACTGAAGCTTTCTTT,CASSQGRAPVNTEAFF
TRBJ1-4,.,TRBD1,TRBV5-4,TGTGCCAGCAGCAAACGACAGGGGAATGAAAAACTGTTTTTT,CASSKRQGNEKLFF
TRBJ1-1,once,.,TRBV19,TGTGCCAGCGACGCCTCCGGGTTGGGGACTGAAGCTTTCTTT,CASDASGLGTEAFF
TRBJ2-5,.,.,TRBV18,TGTGCCAGCTCACCGAGTGGTGGGTTGGAGACCCAGTACTTC,CASSPSGGLETQYF
TRBJ2-1,.,.,TRBV2,TGTGCCAGCAAGATCGGACTATACAATGAGCAGTTCTTC,CASKIGLYNEQFF
TRBJ1-1,.,.,TRBV30,TGTGCCTGGAGTGTAGTAGGGGACACTGAAGCTTTCTTT,CAWSVVGDTEAFF
TRBJ2-7,.,TRBD1,TRBV5-1,TGCGCCAGCAGCTTGTCGGGGACAGGGGGTAACGAGCAGTACTTC,CASSLSGTGGNEQYF
TRBJ2-3,once,.,TRBV2,TGTGCCAGCAGTGAGCACCAAGATACGCAGTATTTT,CASSEHQDTQYF
TRBJ1-5,.,.,TRBV19,TGTGCCAGTAGCCCGGGACACCATAGCAATCAGCCCCAGCATTTT,CASSPGHHSNQPQHF
TRBJ1-5,once,.,TRBV25-1,TGTGCCAGCAGTGAATTTGGGTTGGGACAGCCCCAGCATTTT,CASSEFGLGQPQHF
TRBJ2-5,.,.,TRBV12-3/TRBV12-4,TGTGCCAGCAGTTTAACTGGAGAGACCCAGTACTTC,CASSLTGETQYF
TRBJ2-1,.,TRBD2,TRBV4-1,TGCGCCAGCAGCCAATCAATTAGCGGGGGGGTCTACAATGAGCAGTTCTTC,CASSQSISGGVYNEQFF
TRBJ2-1,.,.,TRBV29-1,TGCAGCGTTGGACGGCGCAATGAGCAGTTCTTC,CSVGRRNEQFF
TRBJ2-7,.,TRBD2,TRBV14,TGTGCCAGCAGCCCGATTGGGAGGGGCTACGAGCAGTACTTC,CASSPIGRGYEQYF
TRBJ2-3,.,.,TRBV7-2,TGTGCCAGCACAAAACAGAAGGAAGATACGCAGTATTTT,CASTKQKEDTQYF
TRBJ2-1,.,.,TRBV28,TGTGCCAGCAGTCCTAGACTGGGCGGCAACAATGAGCAGTTCTTC,CASSPRLGGNNEQFF
TRBJ2-7,.,.,TRBV25-1,TGTGCCAGCAGTGGCACCCCGGGACGGGCATCCTACGAGCAGTACTTC,CASSGTPGRASYEQYF
TRBJ2-7,.,.,TRBV21-1,TGTGCCAGCAGCAAACCCTACGAGCAGTACTTC,CASSKPYEQYF
TRBJ2-5,.,TRBD2,TRBV7-2,TGTGCCAGCAGCTTAGCCCTAGCGGGCCAAGAGACCCAGTACTTC,CASSLALAGQETQYF
TRBJ2-4,.,.,TRBV5-8,TGTGCCAGCAGCTTGATAAGGACCGTGGGGGGAAACATTCAGTACTTC,CASSLIRTVGGNIQYF
TRBJ1-2,.,.,TRBV7-9,TGTGCCAGCAGCCCATATAATAGACAGCTAACTACCTATGGCTACACCTTC,CASSPYNRQLTTYGYTF
TRBJ2-1,few,TRBD2,TRBV10-3,TGTGCCATCAGTGAGTCCTCCCTCCTAGCGGGGGGGCGTGTTGAGCAGTTCTTC,CAISESSLLAGGRVEQFF
TRBJ2-2,.,TRBD2,TRBV28,TGTGCCAGCAGTTTAACCGCGGGAGCCGGGGAGCTGTTTTTT,CASSLTAGAGELFF
TRBJ1-1,once,TRBD1,TRBV27,TGTGCCAGCAGTTTCGGGACAGGGGTTGGAAGAGCTTTCTTT,CASSFGTGVGRAFF
TRBJ1-4,.,.,TRBV28,TGTGCCAGCAGTTCCCCGGCCGCGCAAAAACTGTTTTTT,CASSSPAAQKLFF
TRBJ1-6,.,.,TRBV3-1/TRBV3-2,TGTGCCAGCAGCCAAGTAGTGCAGAACAATTCACCCCTCCACTTT,CASSQVVQNNSPLHF
TRBJ1-5,few,TRBD1,TRBV7-2,TGTGCCAGCAGCCCTACCGACAGGGGTGTTAAGCCCCAGCATTTT,CASSPTDRGVKPQHF
TRBJ1-6,.,.,TRBV7-3,TGTGCCAGCAGCTGGGACTCGAGCTCCTATAATTCACCCCTCCACTTT,CASSWDSSSYNSPLHF
TRBJ2-6,.,.,TRBV3-1/TRBV3-2,TGTGCCAGCAGCCAAGACGTTTCGGGGGCCAACGTCCTGACTTTC,CASSQDVSGANVLTF
TRBJ2-4,.,.,TRBV6-5,TGTGCCAGCAGTTACTCGGTCGGAGCCAAAAACATTCAGTACTTC,CASSYSVGAKNIQYF
TRBJ1-1,.,TRBD1,TRBV4-1,TGCGCCAGCAGCCAATCTGTGGGGACAGATGAAGCTTTCTTT,CASSQSVGTDEAFF
TRBJ1-2,once,TRBD1,TRBV29-1,TGCAGCGCATTACAGGGGGCGCGACTAGATGGCTACACCTTC,CSALQGARLDGYTF
TRBJ2-7,.,.,TRBV13,TGTGCCAGCAGCTTATCCCCAAGGGGCGAGCAGTACTTC,CASSLSPRGEQYF
TRBJ1-6,.,.,TRBV27,TGTGCCAGCAGTTTTTGGGGAGGGGAATCACCCCTCCACTTT,CASSFWGGESPLHF
TRBJ1-4,once,.,TRBV28,TGTGCCAGCAGTTTACCGACAGATGCTCGGGAAAAACTGTTTTTT,CASSLPTDAREKLFF
TRBJ1-5,.,.,TRBV15,TGTGCCACCAGCAGAGAAAAGGGGCAGCCCCAGCATTTT,CATSREKGQPQHF
TRBJ1-5,.,.,TRBV7-9,TGTGCCAGCAGCTTAGATAGTATTGAACCCCAGCATTTT,CASSLDSIEPQHF
TRBJ2-5,.,.,TRBV12-5,TGTGCTAGTGGTTCCCAGGGACCTGGGGAAGAGACCCAGTACTTC,CASGSQGPGEETQYF
TRBJ2-5,.,TRBD2,TRBV11-2,TGTGCCAGCAGCTCCCTTTGGGGGGGTTGGGAGACCCAGTACTTC,CASSSLWGGWETQYF
TRBJ2-5,.,.,TRBV27,TGTGCCAGCAGTTTCGGAGGGGAAGAGACCCAGTACTTC,CASSFGGEETQYF
TRBJ1-5,.,TRBD1,TRBV6-5,TGTGCCAGCAGTAGTGGGACAGGGGGCAATCAGCCCCAGCATTTT,CASSSGTGGNQPQHF
TRBJ2-1,.,TRBD2,TRBV9,TGTGCCAGCAGCCCTCGTAGCGGGGGGTACAATGAGCAGTTCTTC,CASSPRSGGYNEQFF
TRBJ1-2,.,.,TRBV29-1,TGCAGCTACAGGAAGGGAGAGAATGGCTACACCTTC,CSYRKGENGYTF
TRBJ2-7,once,TRBD1,TRBV30,TGTGCCTGGAGAAAGACAGGGGGATACGAGCAGTACTTC,CAWRKTGGYEQYF
TRBJ2-3,.,TRBD1,TRBV7-6,TGTGCCAGCAGCTCGGGACAGGCCCCAGATACGCAGTATTTT,CASSSGQAPDTQYF
TRBJ2-1,.,.,TRBV5-5,TGTGCCAGCAGACTGGGGTACTCCTACCGCAGCTCCTACAATGAGCAGTTCTTC,CASRLGYSYRSSYNEQFF
TRBJ2-1,.,.,TRBV9,TGTGCCAGCAGCAAGGACCCCCTCGGTGAGCAGTTCTTC,CASSKDPLGEQFF
TRBJ1-2,.,.,TRBV4-3,TGCGCCAGCAGCCAAGATAGGGACGGGAACTATGGCTACACCTTC,CASSQDRDGNYGYTF